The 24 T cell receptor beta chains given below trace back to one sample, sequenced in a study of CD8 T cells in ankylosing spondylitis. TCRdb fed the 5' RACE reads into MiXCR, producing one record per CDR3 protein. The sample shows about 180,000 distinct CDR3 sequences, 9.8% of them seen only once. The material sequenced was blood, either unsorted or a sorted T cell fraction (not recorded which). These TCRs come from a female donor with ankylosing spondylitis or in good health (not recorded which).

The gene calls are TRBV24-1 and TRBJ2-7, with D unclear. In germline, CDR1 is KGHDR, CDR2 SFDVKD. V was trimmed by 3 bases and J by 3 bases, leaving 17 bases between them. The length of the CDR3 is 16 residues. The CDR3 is CATSDPIVGIDYEQYF. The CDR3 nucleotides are TGTGCCACCAGTGATCCGATTGTGGGAATTGACTACGAGCAGTACTTC.

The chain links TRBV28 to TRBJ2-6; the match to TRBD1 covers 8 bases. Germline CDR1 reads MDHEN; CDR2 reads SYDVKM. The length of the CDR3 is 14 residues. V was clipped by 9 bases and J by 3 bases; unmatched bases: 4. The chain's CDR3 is CASLQGVGANVLTF. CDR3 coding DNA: TGTGCCAGTTTACAGGGGGTTGGGGCCAACGTCCTGACTTTC.

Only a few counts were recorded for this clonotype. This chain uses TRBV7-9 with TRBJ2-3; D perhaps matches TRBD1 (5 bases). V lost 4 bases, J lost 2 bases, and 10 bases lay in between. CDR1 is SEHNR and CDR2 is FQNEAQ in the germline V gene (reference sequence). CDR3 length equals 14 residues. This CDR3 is CASSSTENTDTQYF. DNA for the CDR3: TGTGCCAGCAGCTCGACAGAGAACACAGATACGCAGTATTTT.

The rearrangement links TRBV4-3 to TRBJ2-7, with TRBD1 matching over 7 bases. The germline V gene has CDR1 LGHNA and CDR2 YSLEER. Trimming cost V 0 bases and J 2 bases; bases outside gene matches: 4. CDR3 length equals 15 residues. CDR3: CASSQDRDSPYEQYF. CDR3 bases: TGCGCCAGCAGCCAAGACCGGGACAGTCCCTACGAGCAGTACTTC.

In nucleotides, the CDR3 is TGTGCCACCAGTGATTCCCGGGACAGCGCTACGCAGTATTTT. This codes for CATSDSRDSATQYF. The chain carries TRBV24-1 and TRBJ2-3; the match to TRBD1 covers 7 bases. The ends lost 2 bases at V and 8 bases at J; junction bases unmatched: 6. Germline assignment: CDR1 KGHDR and CDR2 SFDVKD. There are 14 residues in the CDR3.

The CDR3 DNA reads as TGCAGTGCTGGACCTAGATTGCCCTCGGAGGAGACCCAGTACTTC. Translated, it gives CSAGPRLPSEETQYF. V usage is TRBV20-1 and J usage is TRBJ2-5; the D is unclear. Germline V gives CDR1 DFQATT, CDR2 SNEGSKA (reference sequence). The CDR3 is 15 residues long. Trimming pared 5 bases from V and 5 bases from J, leaving 21 bases between.

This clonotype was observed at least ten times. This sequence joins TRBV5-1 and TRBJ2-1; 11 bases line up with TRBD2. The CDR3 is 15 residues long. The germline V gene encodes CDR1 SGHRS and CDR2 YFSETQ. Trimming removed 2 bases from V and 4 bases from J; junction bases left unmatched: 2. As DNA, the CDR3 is TGCGCCAGCAGCTTTACTAGCGGGAGTTACAATGAGCAGTTCTTC. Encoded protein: CASSFTSGSYNEQFF.

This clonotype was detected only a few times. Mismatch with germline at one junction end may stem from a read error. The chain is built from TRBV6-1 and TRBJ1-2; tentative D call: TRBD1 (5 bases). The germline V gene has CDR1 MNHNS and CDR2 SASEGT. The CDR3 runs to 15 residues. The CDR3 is CASREGPGRNYGYTF. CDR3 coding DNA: TGTGCCAGCAGAGAAGGTCCAGGGCGCAACTATGGCTACACCTTC.

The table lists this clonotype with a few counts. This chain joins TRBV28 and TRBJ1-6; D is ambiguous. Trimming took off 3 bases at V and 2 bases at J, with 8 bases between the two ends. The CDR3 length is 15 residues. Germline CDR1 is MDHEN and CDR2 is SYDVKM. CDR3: CASSLRQTYNSPLHF. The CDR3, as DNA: TGTGCCAGCAGTTTGAGGCAAACCTATAATTCACCCCTCCACTTT.

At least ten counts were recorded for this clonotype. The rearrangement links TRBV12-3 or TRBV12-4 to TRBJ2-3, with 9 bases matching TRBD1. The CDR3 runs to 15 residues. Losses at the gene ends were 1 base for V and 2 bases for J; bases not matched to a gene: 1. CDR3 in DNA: TGTGCCAGCAGTTTAGGGACAGGGGTCACAGATACGCAGTATTTT. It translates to CASSLGTGVTDTQYF.

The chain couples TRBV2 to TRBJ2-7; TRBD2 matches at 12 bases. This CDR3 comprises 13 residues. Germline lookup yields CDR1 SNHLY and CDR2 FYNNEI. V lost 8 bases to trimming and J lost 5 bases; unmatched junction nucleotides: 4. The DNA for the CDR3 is TGTGCCAGCCAAGGACTAGCGGGAAACGAGCAGTACTTC. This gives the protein CASQGLAGNEQYF.

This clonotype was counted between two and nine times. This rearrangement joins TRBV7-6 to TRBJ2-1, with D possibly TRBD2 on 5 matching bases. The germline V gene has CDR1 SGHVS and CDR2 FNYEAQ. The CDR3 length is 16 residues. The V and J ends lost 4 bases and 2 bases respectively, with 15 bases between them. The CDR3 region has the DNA TGTGCCAGCAGCTCATCCCGAGGGAATACCTACAATGAGCAGTTCTTC. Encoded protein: CASSSSRGNTYNEQFF.

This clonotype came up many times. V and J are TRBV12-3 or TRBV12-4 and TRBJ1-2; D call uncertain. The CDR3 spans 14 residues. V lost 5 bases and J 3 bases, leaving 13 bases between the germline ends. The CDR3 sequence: CASSPPTAYYGYTF. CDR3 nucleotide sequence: TGTGCCAGCAGTCCACCTACAGCATACTATGGCTACACCTTC.

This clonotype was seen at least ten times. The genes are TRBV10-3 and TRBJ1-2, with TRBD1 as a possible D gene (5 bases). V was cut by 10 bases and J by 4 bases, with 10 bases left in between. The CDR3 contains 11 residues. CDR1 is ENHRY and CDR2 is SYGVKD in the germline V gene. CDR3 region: CATSGLYGYTF. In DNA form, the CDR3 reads TGTGCCACGTCGGGACTCTATGGCTACACCTTC.

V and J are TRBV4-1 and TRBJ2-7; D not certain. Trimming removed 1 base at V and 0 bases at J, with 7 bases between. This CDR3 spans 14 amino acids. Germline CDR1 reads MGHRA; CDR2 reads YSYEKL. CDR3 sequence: CASSQGSSSYEQYF. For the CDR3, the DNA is TGCGCCAGCAGCCAAGGCTCCAGCTCCTACGAGCAGTACTTC.

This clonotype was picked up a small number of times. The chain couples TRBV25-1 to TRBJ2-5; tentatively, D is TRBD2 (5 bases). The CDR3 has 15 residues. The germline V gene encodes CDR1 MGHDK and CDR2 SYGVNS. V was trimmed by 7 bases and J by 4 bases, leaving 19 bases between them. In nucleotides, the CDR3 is TGTGCCAGCACCTTAACGTCGGGGAAGCGAGAGACCCAGTACTTC. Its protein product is CASTLTSGKRETQYF.

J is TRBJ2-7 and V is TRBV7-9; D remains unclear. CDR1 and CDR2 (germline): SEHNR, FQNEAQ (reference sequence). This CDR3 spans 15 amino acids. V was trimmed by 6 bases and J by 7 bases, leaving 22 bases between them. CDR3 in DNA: TGTGCCAGCAGTCACTCCCGGGCCCCAAGTGGTGAGCAGTACTTC. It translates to CASSHSRAPSGEQYF. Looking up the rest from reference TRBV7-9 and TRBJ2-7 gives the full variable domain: DTGVSQNPRHKITKRGQNVTFRCDPISEHNRLYWYRQTLGQGPEFLTYFQNEAQLEKSRLLSDRFSAERPKGSFSTLEIQRTEQGDSAMYLCASSHSRAPSGEQYFGPGTRLTVT.

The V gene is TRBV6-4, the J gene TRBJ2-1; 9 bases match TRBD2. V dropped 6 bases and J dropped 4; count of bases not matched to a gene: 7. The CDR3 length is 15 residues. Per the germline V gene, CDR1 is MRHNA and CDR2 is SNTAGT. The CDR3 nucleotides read TGTGCCAGCAGCGCACTAGCGGGCAGATACAATGAGCAGTTCTTC. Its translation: CASSALAGRYNEQFF.

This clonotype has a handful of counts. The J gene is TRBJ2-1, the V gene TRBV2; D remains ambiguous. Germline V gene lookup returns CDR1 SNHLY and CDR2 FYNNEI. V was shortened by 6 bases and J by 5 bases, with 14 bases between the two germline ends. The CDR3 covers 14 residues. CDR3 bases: TGTGCCAGCAGACCCGCTACTGCCCACAATGAGCAGTTCTTC. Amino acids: CASRPATAHNEQFF. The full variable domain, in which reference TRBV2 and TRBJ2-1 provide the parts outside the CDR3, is EPEVTQTPSHQVTQMGQEVILRCVPISNHLYFYWYRQILGQKVEFLVSFYNNEISEKSEIFDDQFSVERPDGSNFTLKIRSTKLEDSAMYFCASRPATAHNEQFFGPGTRLTVL.

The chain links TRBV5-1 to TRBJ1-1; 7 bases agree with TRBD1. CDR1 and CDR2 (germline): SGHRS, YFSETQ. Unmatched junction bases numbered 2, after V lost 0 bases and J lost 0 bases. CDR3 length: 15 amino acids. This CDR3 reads CASSLAGTVNTEAFF. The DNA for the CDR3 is TGCGCCAGCAGCTTGGCCGGGACAGTGAACACTGAAGCTTTCTTT.

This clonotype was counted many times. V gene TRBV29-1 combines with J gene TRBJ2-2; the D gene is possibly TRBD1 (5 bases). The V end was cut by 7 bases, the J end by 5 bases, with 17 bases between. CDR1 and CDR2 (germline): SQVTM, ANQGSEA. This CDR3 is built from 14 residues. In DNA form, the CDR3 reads TGCAGCGGGCCCCAGGGTGGAGAGACCGGGGAGCTGTTTTTT. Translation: CSGPQGGETGELFF.

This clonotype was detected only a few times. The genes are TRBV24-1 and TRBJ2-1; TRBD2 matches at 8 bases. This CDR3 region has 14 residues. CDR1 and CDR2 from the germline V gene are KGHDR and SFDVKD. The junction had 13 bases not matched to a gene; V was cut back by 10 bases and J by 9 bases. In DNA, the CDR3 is TGTGCCACAAGTCCGACGGGAGGGGCAGGTGAGCAGTTCTTC. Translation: CATSPTGGAGEQFF.

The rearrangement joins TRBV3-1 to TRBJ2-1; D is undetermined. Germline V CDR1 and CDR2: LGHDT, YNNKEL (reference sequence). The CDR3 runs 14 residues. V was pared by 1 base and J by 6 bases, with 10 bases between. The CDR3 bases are TGTGCCAGCAGCCAAGCAGGCACAGCCAATGAGCAGTTCTTC. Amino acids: CASSQAGTANEQFF.

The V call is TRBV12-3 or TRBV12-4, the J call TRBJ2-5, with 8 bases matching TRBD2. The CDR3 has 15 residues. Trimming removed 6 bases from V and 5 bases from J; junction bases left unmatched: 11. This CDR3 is CASRQSGRGRETQYF. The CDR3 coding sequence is TGTGCCAGCAGACAGAGCGGGAGAGGGCGGGAGACCCAGTACTTC.